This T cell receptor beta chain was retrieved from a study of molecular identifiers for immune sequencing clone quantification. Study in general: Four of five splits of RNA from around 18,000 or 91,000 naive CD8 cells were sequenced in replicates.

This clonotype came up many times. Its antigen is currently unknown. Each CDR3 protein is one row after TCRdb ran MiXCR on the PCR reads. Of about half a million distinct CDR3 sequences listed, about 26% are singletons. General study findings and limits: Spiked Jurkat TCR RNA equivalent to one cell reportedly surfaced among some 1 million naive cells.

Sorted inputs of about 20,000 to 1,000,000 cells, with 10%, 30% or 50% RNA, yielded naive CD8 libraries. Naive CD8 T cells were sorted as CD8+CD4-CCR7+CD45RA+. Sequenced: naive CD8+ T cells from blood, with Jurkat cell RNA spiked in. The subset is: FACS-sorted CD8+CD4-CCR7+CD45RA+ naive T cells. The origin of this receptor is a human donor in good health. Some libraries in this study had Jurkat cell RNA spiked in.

CDR3: CASSTTRDISSYEQYF. For the CDR3, the DNA is TGTGCCAGCAGCACAACTCGGGACATAAGCTCCTACGAGCAGTACTTC. V is TRBV12-3 or TRBV12-4 and J is TRBJ2-7; D is possibly TRBD1 (6 bases). The CDR3 runs to 16 residues. V lost 6 bases and J lost 0, with 18 bases in between.